This is a list of T cell receptor beta chains from one sample in a study of HIV-infected children after antiretroviral therapy interruption. MiXCR, applied by TCRdb to the 3' RACE reads, yields one record per CDR3 protein. Here the sample spans about 40,000 distinct CDR3 sequences, about 6% being singletons. Sequences were derived from CD45RA+ CD4+ T cells from PBMCs, pooled from several time points, sampled from a donor given antiretroviral therapy, either interrupted or continuous. Receptor source: a pool of human donors with HIV. CDR3s include the opening cysteine and the closing phenylalanine or tryptophan. The D gene is left open where the match is weak. Not all rows give a size; the values are once, few, many and, for expanded clones, a class.

d_call: TRBD1
clone_size: -
j_call: TRBJ1-5
v_call: TRBV24-1
cdr3_nt: TGTGCCCCCACCCCCTGGGACAGACTTACTAGCAATCAGCCCCAGCATTTT
cdr3_aa: CAPTPWDRLTSNQPQHF

d_call: -
clone_size: many
j_call: TRBJ2-1
v_call: TRBV12-3/TRBV12-4
cdr3_nt: TGTGCCAGCAGTTCGGGACTGGGGGCTAACTATGCTGAGCAGTTCTTC
cdr3_aa: CASSSGLGANYAEQFF

d_call: -
clone_size: few
j_call: TRBJ1-6
v_call: TRBV5-1
cdr3_nt: TGCGCCAGCAGCTTGGCTCGACAGACCTTAAATTCACCCCTCCACTTT
cdr3_aa: CASSLARQTLNSPLHF

d_call: TRBD1
clone_size: -
j_call: TRBJ1-1
v_call: TRBV29-1
cdr3_nt: TGCAGCGTTGGGCGGTTGGGACAGGGGATGAACACTGAAGCTTTCTTT
cdr3_aa: CSVGRLGQGMNTEAFF

d_call: TRBD2
clone_size: -
j_call: TRBJ2-7
v_call: TRBV3-1
cdr3_nt: TGTGCCAGCAGCCAAGGGACTAGCTACGAGCAGTACTTC
cdr3_aa: CASSQGTSYEQYF

d_call: -
clone_size: many
j_call: TRBJ2-7
v_call: TRBV28
cdr3_nt: TGTGCCAGCAGGCCGGGAGCCTACGAGCAGTACTTC
cdr3_aa: CASRPGAYEQYF

d_call: -
clone_size: -
j_call: TRBJ1-2
v_call: TRBV5-6
cdr3_nt: TGTGCCAGCAGCTTGGCCAACATAAACTATGGCTACACCTTC
cdr3_aa: CASSLANINYGYTF

d_call: -
clone_size: many
j_call: TRBJ1-5
v_call: TRBV5-1
cdr3_nt: TGCGCCAGCAGCTTGGCCGGGACCGAGAGTAATCAGCCCCAGCATTTT
cdr3_aa: CASSLAGTESNQPQHF

d_call: -
clone_size: many
j_call: TRBJ1-1
v_call: TRBV9
cdr3_nt: TGTGCCAGCACCGCCGGGGCTTACAACACTGAAGCTTTCTTT
cdr3_aa: CASTAGAYNTEAFF

d_call: -
clone_size: few
j_call: TRBJ2-4
v_call: TRBV13
cdr3_nt: TGTGCCAGCTCTCCCGGGACAATTCAAAACACCTTGTACTTT
cdr3_aa: CASSPGTIQNTLYF

d_call: -
clone_size: many
j_call: TRBJ2-2
v_call: TRBV4-1
cdr3_nt: TGCGCCAGCCGACGGGGGGCCGGGACAGGTGCCTTTGGGGAGCTGTTTTTT
cdr3_aa: CASRRGAGTGAFGELFF

d_call: -
clone_size: many
j_call: TRBJ2-1
v_call: TRBV2
cdr3_nt: TGTGCCAGCAGGCCTACGCTTTACTCCTACAATGAGCAGTTCTTC
cdr3_aa: CASRPTLYSYNEQFF

d_call: TRBD2
clone_size: many
j_call: TRBJ2-3
v_call: TRBV29-1
cdr3_nt: TGCAGCGTGGGGTCGAGACTAGCGGGAGTGAGAGATACGCAGTATTTT
cdr3_aa: CSVGSRLAGVRDTQYF

d_call: -
clone_size: many
j_call: TRBJ2-3
v_call: TRBV25-1
cdr3_nt: TGTGCCAGCAGCCCCAGGGGCCCAGATACGCAGTATTTT
cdr3_aa: CASSPRGPDTQYF

d_call: TRBD2
clone_size: few
j_call: TRBJ2-5
v_call: TRBV5-1
cdr3_nt: TGCGCCAGCAGCCTAGGACTAGCGGGGGTGTACCAAGAGACCCAGTACTTC
cdr3_aa: CASSLGLAGVYQETQYF

d_call: TRBD2
clone_size: many
j_call: TRBJ2-1
v_call: TRBV20-1
cdr3_nt: TGCAGTGCTGGGATGCGGGGGAGCTCCTACAATGAGCAGTTCTTC
cdr3_aa: CSAGMRGSSYNEQFF